The clone carrying this TCR beta chain was seen a few times. Its antigen is undetermined. The sample belongs to a study of T-cell memory formation after mild COVID-19. The study, taken as a whole, reports: Clones that got smaller from day 15 to 85 had even CD4/CD8, while clones growing later tipped toward CD4+. CM and EM subsets held most contracting CD4+ clones; EMRA held CD8+ ones.

TCRdb reprocessed the 5' RACE reads via MiXCR and lists one record per CDR3 protein. Found here are 450,000 to 700,000 distinct CDR3 sequences, roughly 18% of them singletons; the top ten hold about 12%. V dropped 1 base and J dropped 5 bases, with 9 bases sitting between them. Germline values: CDR1 LGHDT, CDR2 YNNKEL (reference sequence). This CDR3 has 14 residues. Sequenced input: PBMCs or a T cell subset sorted from them (not recorded which). This rearrangement joins TRBV3-1 to TRBJ1-5; tentatively, D is TRBD1 (5 bases). This TCR derives from an adult woman who had mild COVID-19 (a few samples of this study predate the infection). Cell type and time point are not known. CDR3 protein: CASSQVGGDQPQHF. As DNA, the CDR3 is TGTGCCAGCAGCCAAGTGGGAGGGGATCAGCCCCAGCATTTT.